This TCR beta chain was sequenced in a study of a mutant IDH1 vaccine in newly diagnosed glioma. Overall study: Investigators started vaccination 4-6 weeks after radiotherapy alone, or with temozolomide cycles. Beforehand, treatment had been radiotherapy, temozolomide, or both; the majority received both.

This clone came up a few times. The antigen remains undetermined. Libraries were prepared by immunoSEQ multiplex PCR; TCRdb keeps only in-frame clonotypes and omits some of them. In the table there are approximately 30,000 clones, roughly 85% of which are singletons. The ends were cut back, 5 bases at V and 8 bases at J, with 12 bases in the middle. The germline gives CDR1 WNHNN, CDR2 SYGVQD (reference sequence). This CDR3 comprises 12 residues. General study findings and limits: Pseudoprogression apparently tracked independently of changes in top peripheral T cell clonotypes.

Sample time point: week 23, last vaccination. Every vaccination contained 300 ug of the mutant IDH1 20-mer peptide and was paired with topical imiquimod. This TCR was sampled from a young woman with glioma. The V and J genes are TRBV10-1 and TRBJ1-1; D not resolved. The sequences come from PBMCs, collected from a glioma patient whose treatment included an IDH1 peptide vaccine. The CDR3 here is CASSKRQGEAFF. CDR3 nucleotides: TGCGCCAGCAGTAAAAGGCAAGGGGAAGCTTTCTTT.